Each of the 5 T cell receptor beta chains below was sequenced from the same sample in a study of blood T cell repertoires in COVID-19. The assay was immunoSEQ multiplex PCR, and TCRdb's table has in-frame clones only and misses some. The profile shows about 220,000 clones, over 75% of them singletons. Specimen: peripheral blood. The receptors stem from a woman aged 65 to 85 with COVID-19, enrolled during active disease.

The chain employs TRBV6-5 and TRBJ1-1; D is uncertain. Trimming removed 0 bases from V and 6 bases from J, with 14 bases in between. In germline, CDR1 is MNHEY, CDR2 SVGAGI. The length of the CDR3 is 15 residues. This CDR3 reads CASSYSKTPRAEAFF. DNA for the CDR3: TGTGCCAGCAGTTACTCGAAAACCCCGAGGGCTGAAGCTTTCTTT.

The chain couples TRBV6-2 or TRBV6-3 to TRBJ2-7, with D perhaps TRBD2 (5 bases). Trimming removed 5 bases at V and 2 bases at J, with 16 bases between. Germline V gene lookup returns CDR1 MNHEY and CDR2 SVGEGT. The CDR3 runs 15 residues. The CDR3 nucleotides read TGTGCCAGCAGTGCCTCTGGCGGGTCCACCTACGAGCAGTACTTC. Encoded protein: CASSASGGSTYEQYF.

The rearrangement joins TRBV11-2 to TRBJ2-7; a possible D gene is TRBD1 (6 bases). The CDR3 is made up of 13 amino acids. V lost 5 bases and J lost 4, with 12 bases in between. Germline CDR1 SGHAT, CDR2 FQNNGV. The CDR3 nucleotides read TGTGCCAGCAGCGCTCAACAGGGTTACGAGCAGTACTTC. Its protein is CASSAQQGYEQYF.

The CDR3 loop is CASSQGTTYNEQFF. The CDR3 region has the DNA TGCGCCAGCAGCCAAGGGACAACCTACAATGAGCAGTTCTTC. The chain joins TRBV4-1 to TRBJ2-1, with a tentative D call TRBD1 (5 bases). V lost 1 base to trimming and J lost 2 bases, with 6 bases between them. The germline gives CDR1 MGHRA, CDR2 YSYEKL. The CDR3 is 14 amino acids.

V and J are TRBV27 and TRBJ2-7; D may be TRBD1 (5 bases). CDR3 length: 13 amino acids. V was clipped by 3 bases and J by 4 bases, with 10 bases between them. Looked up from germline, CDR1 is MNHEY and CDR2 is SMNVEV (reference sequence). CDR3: CASSFRRTYEQYF. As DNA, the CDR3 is TGTGCCAGCAGTTTTCGACGGACATACGAGCAGTACTTC.